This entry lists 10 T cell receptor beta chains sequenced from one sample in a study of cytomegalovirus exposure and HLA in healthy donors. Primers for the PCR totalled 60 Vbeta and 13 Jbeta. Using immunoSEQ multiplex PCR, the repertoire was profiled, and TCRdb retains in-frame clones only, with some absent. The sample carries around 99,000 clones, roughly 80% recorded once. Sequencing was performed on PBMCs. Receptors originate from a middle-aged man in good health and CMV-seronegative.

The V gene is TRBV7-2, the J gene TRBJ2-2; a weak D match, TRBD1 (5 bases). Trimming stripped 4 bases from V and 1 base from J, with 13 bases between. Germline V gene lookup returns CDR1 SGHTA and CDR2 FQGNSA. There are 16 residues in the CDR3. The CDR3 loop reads CASSSRVRMNTGELFF. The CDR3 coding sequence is TGTGCCAGCAGCTCCAGGGTCAGAATGAACACCGGGGAGCTGTTTTTT. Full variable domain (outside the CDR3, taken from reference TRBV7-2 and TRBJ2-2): GAGVSQSPSNKVTEKGKDVELRCDPISGHTALYWYRQSLGQGLEFLIYFQGNSAPDKSGLPSDRFSAERTGGSVSTLTIQRTQQEDSAVYLCASSSRVRMNTGELFFGEGSRLTVL.

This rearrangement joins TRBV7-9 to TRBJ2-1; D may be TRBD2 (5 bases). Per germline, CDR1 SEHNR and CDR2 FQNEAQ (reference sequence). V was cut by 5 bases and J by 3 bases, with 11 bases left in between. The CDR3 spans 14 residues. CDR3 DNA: TGTGCCAGCAGCCCCGCGGGTTTCTACAATGAGCAGTTCTTC. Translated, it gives CASSPAGFYNEQFF.

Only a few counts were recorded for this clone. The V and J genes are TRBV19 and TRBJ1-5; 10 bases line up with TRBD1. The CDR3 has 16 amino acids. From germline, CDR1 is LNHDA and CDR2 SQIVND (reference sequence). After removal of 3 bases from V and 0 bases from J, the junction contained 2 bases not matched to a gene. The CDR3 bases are TGTGCCAGTAGTATTGGGACAGGGGATAGCAATCAGCCCCAGCATTTT. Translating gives CASSIGTGDSNQPQHF.

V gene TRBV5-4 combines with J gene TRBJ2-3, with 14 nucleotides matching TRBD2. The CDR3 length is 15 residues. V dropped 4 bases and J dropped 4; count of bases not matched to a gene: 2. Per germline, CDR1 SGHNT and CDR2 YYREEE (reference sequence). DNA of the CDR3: TGTGCCAGCAGCACGACTAGCGGGGGGGCAGATACGCAGTATTTT. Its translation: CASSTTSGGADTQYF.

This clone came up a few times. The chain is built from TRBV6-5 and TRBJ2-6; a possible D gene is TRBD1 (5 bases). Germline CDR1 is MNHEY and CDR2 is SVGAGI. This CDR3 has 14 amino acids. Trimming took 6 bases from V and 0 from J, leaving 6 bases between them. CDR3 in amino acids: CASRRGSGANVLTF. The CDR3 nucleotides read TGTGCCAGCAGAAGGGGCTCTGGGGCCAACGTCCTGACTTTC.

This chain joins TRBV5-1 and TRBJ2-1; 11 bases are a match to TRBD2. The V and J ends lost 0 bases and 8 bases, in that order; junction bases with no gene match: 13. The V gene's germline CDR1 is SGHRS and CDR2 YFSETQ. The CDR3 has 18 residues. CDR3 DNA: TGCGCCAGCAGCTTGGGAGGGGGTCTAGCGGGGGGCCAGCATGAGCAGTTCTTC. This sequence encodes CASSLGGGLAGGQHEQFF.

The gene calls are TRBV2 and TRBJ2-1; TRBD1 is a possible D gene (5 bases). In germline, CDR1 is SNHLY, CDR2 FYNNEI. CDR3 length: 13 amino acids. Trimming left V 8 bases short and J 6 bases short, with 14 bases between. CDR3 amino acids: CASWWGRSNEQFF. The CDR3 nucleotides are TGTGCCAGCTGGTGGGGCCGTTCCAATGAGCAGTTCTTC. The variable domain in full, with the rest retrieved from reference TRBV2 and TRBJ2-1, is EPEVTQTPSHQVTQMGQEVILRCVPISNHLYFYWYRQILGQKVEFLVSFYNNEISEKSEIFDDQFSVERPDGSNFTLKIRSTKLEDSAMYFCASWWGRSNEQFFGPGTRLTVL.

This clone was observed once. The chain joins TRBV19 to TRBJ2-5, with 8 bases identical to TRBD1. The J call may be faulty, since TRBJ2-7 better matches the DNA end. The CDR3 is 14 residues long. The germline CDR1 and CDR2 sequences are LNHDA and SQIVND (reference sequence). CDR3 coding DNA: TGTGCCAGTAGTTCAGGACAGGGACTCTACGAGCAGTACTTC. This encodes CASSSGQGLYEQYF.

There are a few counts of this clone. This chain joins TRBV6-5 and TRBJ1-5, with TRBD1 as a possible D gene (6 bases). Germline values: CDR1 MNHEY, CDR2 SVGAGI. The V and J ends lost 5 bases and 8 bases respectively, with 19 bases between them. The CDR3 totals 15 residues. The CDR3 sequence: CASSRVRGPPEPQHF. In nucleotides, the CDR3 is TGTGCCAGCAGTCGGGTCAGGGGCCCCCCGGAGCCCCAGCATTTT.

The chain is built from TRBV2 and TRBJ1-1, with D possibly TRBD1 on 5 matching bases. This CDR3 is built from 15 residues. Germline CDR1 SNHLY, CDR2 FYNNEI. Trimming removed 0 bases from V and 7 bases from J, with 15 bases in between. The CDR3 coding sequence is TGTGCCAGCAGTGAAGCGAGGGAGGGGAGGGGTGAAGCTTTCTTT. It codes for CASSEAREGRGEAFF.